This T cell receptor beta chain was sequenced for a study of vaccination and CD4 T cells after COVID-19. General observations from the study: Only relatively few convalescent patients were studied, and early post-infection timepoints were not analyzed. Convalescent patients displayed spike mono-reactivity in 304 of 307 vaccine-specific clones.

Once obtained from cultured CD4+ T cells, the DNA was sequenced using the Oncomine TCR Beta short-read assay. Cultured CD4+ T cells yielded the extracted genomic DNA. TCRdb re-called the PCR reads with MiXCR, one entry per CDR3 protein. The sample includes about 11,000 distinct CDR3 sequences, less than 55% of them seen just once. As to treatment: roughly 10-day PBMC culture with coronavirus spike peptide pools or control peptides (ViraFEST assay). Trimming cost V 5 bases and J 3 bases; bases outside gene matches: 6. This CDR3 region has 15 residues. Germline V gene data show CDR1 as MNHEY and CDR2 as SVGEGT. A remark on this clonotype: Its antigen is currently unknown.

The rearrangement joins TRBV6-2 or TRBV6-3 to TRBJ2-1, with 8 nucleotides matching TRBD2. This specimen was cultured CD4+ T cells from blood, taken after SARS-CoV-2 vaccination. This receptor was obtained from a human donor with COVID-19. CDR3 sequence (DNA): TGTGCCAGCAGTAGGTCGGGGGGGGACTACAATGAGCAGTTCTTC. Translating it yields CASSRSGGDYNEQFF.